Following are 9 T cell receptor beta chains from one sample sequenced in a study of Ad26.COV2.S vaccination and SARS-CoV-2 variants. The method was immunoSEQ multiplex PCR; TCRdb's version includes in-frame clones alone and lacks a portion of them. The sample lists some 340,000 clones, roughly 86% occurring once. Indicated treatment: some 19 received Ad26.COV2.S at low or high dose, single or two shots; several received placebo; per-sample allocation not given. At day 63 after the first vaccine or placebo injection, samples were drawn. The material was peripheral blood, obtained in a trial of Ad26.COV2.S vaccine versus placebo. These receptors were obtained from a person between 18 and 60 years old who received the Ad26.COV2.S COVID-19 vaccine or a placebo.

The chain recombines TRBV7-2 with TRBJ2-2; 9 nucleotides agree with TRBD1. The CDR3 length is 15 residues. Trimming cost V 5 bases and J 5 bases; bases outside gene matches: 6. Germline V CDR1 and CDR2: SGHTA, FQGNSA. The CDR3, as DNA: TGTGCCAGCAGCCCCGGGACAGGGTTGACCGGGGAGCTGTTTTTT. Protein sequence: CASSPGTGLTGELFF.

The chain uses TRBV30 and TRBJ1-1; D ambiguous. The V gene's germline CDR1 is GTSNPN and CDR2 SVGIG (reference sequence). V was cut by 0 bases and J by 4 bases, with 9 bases left in between. CDR3 length: 13 amino acids. This CDR3 is CAWSVWEGTEAFF. CDR3 nucleotide sequence: TGTGCCTGGAGTGTTTGGGAGGGCACTGAAGCTTTCTTT.

The rearrangement uses TRBV25-1 and TRBJ2-2; D is unresolved. V lost 6 bases to trimming and J lost 6 bases, with 8 bases between them. CDR1 is MGHDK, CDR2 SYGVNS, per germline. This CDR3 is 12 amino acids long. CDR3 loop: CASSPWSGELFF. CDR3 DNA: TGTGCCAGCAGCCCCTGGTCCGGGGAGCTGTTTTTT. The complete variable domain, with remaining parts taken from reference TRBV25-1 and TRBJ2-2, reads EADIYQTPRYLVIGTGKKITLECSQTMGHDKMYWYQQDPGMELHLIHYSYGVNSTEKGDLSSESTVSRIRTEHFPLTLESARPSHTSQYLCASSPWSGELFFGEGSRLTVL.

The chain is built from TRBV6-5 and TRBJ1-1; 8 bases map to TRBD1. Germline lookup yields CDR1 MNHEY and CDR2 SVGAGI. The CDR3 totals 15 residues. Trimming removed 5 bases from V and 1 base from J; junction bases left unmatched: 6. For the CDR3, the DNA is TGTGCCAGCAGTCAACGTGGGACAGGGAACACTGAAGCTTTCTTT. The encoded protein is CASSQRGTGNTEAFF.

The chain uses TRBV6-6 and TRBJ1-1; a weak D match, TRBD1 (6 bases). The CDR3 runs to 16 residues. V was trimmed by 5 bases and J by 0 bases, leaving 16 bases between them. Germline V gene sequence: CDR1 MNHNY, CDR2 SVGAGI (reference sequence). The CDR3 sequence: CASSGGGGVVNTEAFF. The CDR3 DNA sequence: TGTGCCAGCAGTGGCGGAGGGGGAGTGGTGAACACTGAAGCTTTCTTT.

The V call is TRBV14, the J call TRBJ2-3, with D tentatively TRBD1 (5 bases). Germline assignment: CDR1 SGHDN and CDR2 FVKESK. This CDR3 is 15 amino acids long. Between the trimmed V and J ends, which lost 1 base and 4 bases, there was a span of 12 bases. For the CDR3, the DNA is TGTGCCAGCAGCCAAGCCGCGAACAGGCCAGATACGCAGTATTTT. This translates into CASSQAANRPDTQYF.

This chain uses TRBV4-3 with TRBJ1-2; TRBD1 is a possible D gene (5 bases). CDR1 LGHNA and CDR2 YSLEER come from the germline V gene. V was shortened by 5 bases and J by 2 bases, with 18 bases between the two germline ends. The CDR3 contains 16 residues. The CDR3 DNA reads as TGCGCCAGCAGCGATACCGGGACGGTAAAAAACTATGGCTACACCTTC. Translating it yields CASSDTGTVKNYGYTF.

With respect to this clone: The same CDR3 is also encoded by other DNA sequences in this sample. The chain is built from TRBV7-2 and TRBJ2-7; D is unresolved. V was pared by 0 bases and J by 5 bases, with 2 bases between. There are 11 residues in the CDR3. Germline V gives CDR1 SGHTA, CDR2 FQGNSA. CDR3 in DNA: TGTGCCAGCAGCTTAGCGGACGAGCAGTACTTC. As protein: CASSLADEQYF.

In regard to this clone: The same CDR3 arises from other DNA sequences in this sample as well. The V call is TRBV7-2, the J call TRBJ2-5, with D maybe TRBD2 (5 bases). Germline values: CDR1 SGHTA, CDR2 FQGNSA. The CDR3 has 13 amino acids. The V and J ends lost 1 base and 5 bases respectively, with 8 bases between them. The CDR3 here is CASSLVRGETQYF. The CDR3 DNA follows: TGTGCCAGCAGCTTAGTTCGAGGGGAGACCCAGTACTTC.